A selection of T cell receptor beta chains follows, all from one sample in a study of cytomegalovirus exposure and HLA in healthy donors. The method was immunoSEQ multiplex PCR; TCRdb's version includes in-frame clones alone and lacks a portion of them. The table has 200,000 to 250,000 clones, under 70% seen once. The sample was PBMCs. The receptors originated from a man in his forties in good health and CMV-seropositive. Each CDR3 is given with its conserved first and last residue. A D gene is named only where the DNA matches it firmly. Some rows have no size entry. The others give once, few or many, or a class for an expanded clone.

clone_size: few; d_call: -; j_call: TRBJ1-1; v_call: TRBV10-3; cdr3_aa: CAISEAGRSTEAFF; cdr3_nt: TGTGCCATCAGTGAGGCAGGGCGGTCCACTGAAGCTTTCTTT
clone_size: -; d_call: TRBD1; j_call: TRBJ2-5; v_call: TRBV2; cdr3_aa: CASRLWTGQQETQYF; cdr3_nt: TGTGCCAGCAGATTATGGACAGGTCAACAAGAGACCCAGTACTTC
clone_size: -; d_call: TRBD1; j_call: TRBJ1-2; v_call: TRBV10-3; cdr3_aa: CATGDREYYGYTF; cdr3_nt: TGTGCCACAGGGGACAGGGAGTACTATGGCTACACCTTC
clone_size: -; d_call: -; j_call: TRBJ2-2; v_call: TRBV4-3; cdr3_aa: CASSARNTGELFF; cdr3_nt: TGCGCCAGCAGCGCCAGAAACACCGGGGAGCTGTTTTTT
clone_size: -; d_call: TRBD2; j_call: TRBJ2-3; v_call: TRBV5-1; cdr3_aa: CASSSDSGGRGTDTQYF; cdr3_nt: TGCGCCAGCAGCTCGGATAGCGGGGGCCGGGGCACAGATACGCAGTATTTT
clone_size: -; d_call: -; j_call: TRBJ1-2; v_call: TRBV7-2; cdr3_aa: CASSLGDRYYGYTF; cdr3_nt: TGTGCCAGCAGCTTAGGTGACAGATACTATGGCTACACCTTC
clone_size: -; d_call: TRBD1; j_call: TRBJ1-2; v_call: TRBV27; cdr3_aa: CASRRAPRDSYGYTF; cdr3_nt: TGTGCCAGCAGAAGGGCCCCCCGGGACAGCTATGGCTACACCTTC
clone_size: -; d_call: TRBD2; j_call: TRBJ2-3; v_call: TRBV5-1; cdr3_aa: CASSIPGGGDTDTQYF; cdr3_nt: TGCGCCAGCAGCATTCCTGGCGGGGGGGACACAGATACGCAGTATTTT
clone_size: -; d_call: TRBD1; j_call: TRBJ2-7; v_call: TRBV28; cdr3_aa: CASSYTGDSYEQYF; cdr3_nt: TGTGCCAGCAGTTACACAGGGGACTCCTACGAGCAGTACTTC
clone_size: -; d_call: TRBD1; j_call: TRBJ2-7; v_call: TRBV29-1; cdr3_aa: CSVDGTGGYEQYF; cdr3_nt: TGCAGCGTGGACGGGACAGGGGGCTACGAGCAGTACTTC
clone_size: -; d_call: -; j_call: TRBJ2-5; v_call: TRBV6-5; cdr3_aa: CASSRRQSETQYF; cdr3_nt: TGTGCCAGCAGTCGCCGACAGTCCGAGACCCAGTACTTC
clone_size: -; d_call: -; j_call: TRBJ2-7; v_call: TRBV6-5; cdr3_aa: CASTWASEQYF; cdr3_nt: TGTGCCAGCACATGGGCGAGTGAGCAGTACTTC
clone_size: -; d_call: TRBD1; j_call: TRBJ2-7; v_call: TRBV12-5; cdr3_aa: CASGTPDRGGGEGEQYF; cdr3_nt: TGTGCTAGTGGGACCCCGGACAGGGGGGGTGGAGAGGGCGAGCAGTACTTC
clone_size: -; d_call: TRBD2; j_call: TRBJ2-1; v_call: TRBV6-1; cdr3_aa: CASSEVTSGNEQFF; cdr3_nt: TGTGCCAGCAGTGAAGTGACTAGCGGAAATGAGCAGTTCTTC
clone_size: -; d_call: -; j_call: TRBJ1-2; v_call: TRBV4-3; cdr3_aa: CASSQERGLGYTF; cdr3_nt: TGCGCCAGCAGCCAAGAACGGGGTTTGGGCTACACCTTC
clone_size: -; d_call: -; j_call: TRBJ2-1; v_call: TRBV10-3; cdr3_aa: CAISGAGQYEQFF; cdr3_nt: TGTGCCATCAGTGGGGCGGGACAGTATGAGCAGTTCTTC
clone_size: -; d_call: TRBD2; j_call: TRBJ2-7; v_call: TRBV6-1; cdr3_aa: CASSVIGGAGYEQYF; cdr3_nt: TGTGCCAGCAGTGTAATCGGGGGGGCCGGGTACGAGCAGTACTTC
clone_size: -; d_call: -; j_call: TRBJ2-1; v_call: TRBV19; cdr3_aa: CASRGFRRGGDEQFF; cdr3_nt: TGTGCCAGTAGAGGGTTTCGGAGGGGTGGAGATGAGCAGTTCTTC
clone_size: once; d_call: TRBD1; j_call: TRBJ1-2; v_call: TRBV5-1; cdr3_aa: CASSLGTGRGYTF; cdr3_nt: TGCGCCAGCAGCCTCGGGACAGGACGGGGCTACACCTTC
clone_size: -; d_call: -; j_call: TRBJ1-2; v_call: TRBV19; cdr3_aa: CASLDRNNYGYTF; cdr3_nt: TGTGCCAGTTTGGACAGAAATAACTATGGCTACACCTTC
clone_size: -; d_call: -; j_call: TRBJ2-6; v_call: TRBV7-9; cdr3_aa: CSSSTRSLSGANVLTF; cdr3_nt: TGTTCCAGCAGCACGCGATCTCTATCTGGGGCCAACGTCCTGACTTTC
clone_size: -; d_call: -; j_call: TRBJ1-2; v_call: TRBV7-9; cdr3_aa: CASSSGWVDRSYGYTF; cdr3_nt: TGTGCCAGCAGTTCAGGGTGGGTTGACAGGTCCTATGGCTACACCTTC
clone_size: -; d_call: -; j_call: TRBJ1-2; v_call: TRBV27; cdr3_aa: CASSSEGRYGYTF; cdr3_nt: TGTGCCAGCAGTTCGGAAGGGAGGTATGGCTACACCTTC
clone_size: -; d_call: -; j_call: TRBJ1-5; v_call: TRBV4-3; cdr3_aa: CASSQDTGPQHF; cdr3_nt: TGCGCCAGCAGCCAAGATACCGGGCCCCAGCATTTT
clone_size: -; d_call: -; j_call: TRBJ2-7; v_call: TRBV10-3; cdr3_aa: CAISESAPRTGTYEQYF; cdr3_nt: TGTGCCATCAGTGAGTCTGCCCCTAGGACGGGGACCTACGAGCAGTACTTC
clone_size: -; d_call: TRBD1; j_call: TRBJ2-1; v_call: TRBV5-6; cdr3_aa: CASSLGDRGYNEQFF; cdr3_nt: TGTGCCAGCAGCTTGGGGGACAGGGGCTACAATGAGCAGTTCTTC
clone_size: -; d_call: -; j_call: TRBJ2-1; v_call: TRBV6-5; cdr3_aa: CASSYVAVRDEQFF; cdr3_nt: TGTGCCAGCAGTTACGTAGCGGTGAGAGATGAGCAGTTCTTC
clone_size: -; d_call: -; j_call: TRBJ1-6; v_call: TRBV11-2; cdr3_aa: CASSLVWGSGGGSPLHF; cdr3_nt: TGTGCCAGCAGCTTAGTGTGGGGGTCGGGGGGCGGCTCACCCCTCCACTTT
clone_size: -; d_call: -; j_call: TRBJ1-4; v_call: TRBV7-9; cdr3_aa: CSSSTPQGYEGEKLFF; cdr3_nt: TGTTCCAGCAGCACCCCACAGGGATATGAGGGAGAAAAACTGTTTTTT
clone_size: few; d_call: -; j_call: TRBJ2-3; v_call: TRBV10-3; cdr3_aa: CAIREDSNTDTQYF; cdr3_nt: TGTGCCATCAGGGAGGACTCAAACACAGATACGCAGTATTTT
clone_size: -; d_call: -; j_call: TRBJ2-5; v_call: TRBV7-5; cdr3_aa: CVRRPTSKETQYF; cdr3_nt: TGTGTCAGAAGGCCCACCAGTAAAGAGACCCAGTACTTC
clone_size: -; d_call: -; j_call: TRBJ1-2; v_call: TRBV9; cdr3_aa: CASSVGPSNYGYTF; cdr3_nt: TGTGCCAGCAGCGTAGGGCCTTCTAACTATGGCTACACCTTC
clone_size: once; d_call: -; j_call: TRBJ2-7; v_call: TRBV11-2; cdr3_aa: CASSTRRGGSLEQYF; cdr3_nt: TGTGCCAGCAGCACTCGGAGGGGGGGATCCCTGGAGCAGTACTTC
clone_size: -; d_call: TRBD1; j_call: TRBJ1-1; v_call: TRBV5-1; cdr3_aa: CASSLAGQGITEAFF; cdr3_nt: TGCGCCAGCAGCTTGGCGGGACAGGGGATCACTGAAGCTTTCTTT
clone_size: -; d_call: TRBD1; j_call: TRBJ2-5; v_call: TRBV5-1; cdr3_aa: CASSLGQGGETQYF; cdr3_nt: TGCGCCAGCAGCTTGGGACAGGGGGGAGAGACCCAGTACTTC
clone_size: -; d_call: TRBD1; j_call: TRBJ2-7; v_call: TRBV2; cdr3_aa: CASWLRQGPYEQYF; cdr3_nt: TGTGCCAGCTGGCTTCGACAGGGTCCTTACGAGCAGTACTTC
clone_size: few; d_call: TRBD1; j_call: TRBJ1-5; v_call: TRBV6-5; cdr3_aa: CASSYSRQGGNQPQHF; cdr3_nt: TGTGCCAGCAGTTACTCCCGACAGGGGGGTAATCAGCCCCAGCATTTT
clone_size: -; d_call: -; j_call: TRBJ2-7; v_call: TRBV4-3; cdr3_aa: CASIEEDYMRVHEQYF; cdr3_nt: TGCGCCAGCATAGAAGAGGACTACATGCGGGTACACGAGCAGTACTTC
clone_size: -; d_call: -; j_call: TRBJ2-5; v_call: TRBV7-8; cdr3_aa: CASTSQEWQETQYF; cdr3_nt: TGTGCCAGCACCTCTCAAGAGTGGCAAGAGACCCAGTACTTC
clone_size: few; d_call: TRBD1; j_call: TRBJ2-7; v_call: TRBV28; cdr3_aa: CASGHPDRPAEQYF; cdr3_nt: TGTGCCAGCGGACACCCGGACAGGCCGGCTGAGCAGTACTTC
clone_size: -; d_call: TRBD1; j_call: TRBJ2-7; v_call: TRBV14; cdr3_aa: CASSQEGKGTETEQYF; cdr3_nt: TGTGCCAGCAGCCAAGAGGGGAAAGGGACAGAGACCGAGCAGTACTTC
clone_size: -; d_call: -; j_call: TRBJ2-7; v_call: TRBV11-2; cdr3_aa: CASSPRGGPTYEQYF; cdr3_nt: TGTGCCAGCAGCCCTAGGGGTGGGCCCACCTACGAGCAGTACTTC
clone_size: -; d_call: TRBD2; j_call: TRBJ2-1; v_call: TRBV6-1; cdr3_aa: CASSEALGGGYNEQFF; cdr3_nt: TGTGCCAGCAGTGAAGCGCTCGGGGGGGGTTACAATGAGCAGTTCTTC
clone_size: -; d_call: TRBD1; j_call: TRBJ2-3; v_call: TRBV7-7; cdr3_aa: CASSPGTGKGGTQYF; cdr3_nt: TGTGCCAGCAGCCCAGGGACAGGGAAAGGGGGTACGCAGTATTTT
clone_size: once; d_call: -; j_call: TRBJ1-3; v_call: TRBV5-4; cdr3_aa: CASSLGTYSGNTIYF; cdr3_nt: TGTGCCAGCAGCTTGGGAACCTACTCTGGAAACACCATATATTTT
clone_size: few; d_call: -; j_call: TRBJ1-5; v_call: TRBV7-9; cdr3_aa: CASSLQGYSNQPQHF; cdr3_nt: TGTGCCAGCAGCTTACAGGGCTATAGCAATCAGCCCCAGCATTTT
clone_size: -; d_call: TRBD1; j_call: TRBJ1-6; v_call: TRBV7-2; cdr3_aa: CASSLGRDRAINSPLHF; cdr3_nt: TGTGCCAGCAGCTTGGGCCGGGACAGGGCGATCAATTCACCCCTCCACTTT